The 18 T cell receptor beta chains presented below share a single source sample, sequenced in a study of cytomegalovirus exposure and HLA in healthy donors (dated by TCRdb to the late 2010s). Library construction relied on the immunoSEQ multiplex PCR assay. The immuneACCESS repertoire file appears here via TCRdb, limited to in-frame rearrangements. These files lack a portion of the clones; in checked studies, under half of the deficit traces to unresolved V genes, and the cause of the others is not known. In all, the sample holds 90,000 to 130,000 clones, and over 75% of those were seen once. 1.4% of the sample goes to the ten largest clones. The sequencing input was PBMCs. All receptors come from a woman aged 25 to 39 in good health and CMV-seropositive.

This clone was detected only once. This chain joins TRBV4-2 and TRBJ2-7; TRBD2 matches at 7 bases. Per the germline V gene, CDR1 is LGHNA and CDR2 is YNFKEQ. Unmatched junction bases numbered 8, after V lost 0 bases and J lost 6 bases. CDR3 length: 15 residues. This CDR3 reads CASSQDATRGGEQYF. The DNA of the CDR3 is TGTGCCAGCAGCCAAGATGCTACTCGCGGGGGCGAGCAGTACTTC.

V is TRBV29-1 and J is TRBJ1-2; maybe TRBD1 (5 bases). The CDR3 covers 14 residues. V was trimmed by 0 bases and J by 2 bases, leaving 10 bases between them. Germline V gives CDR1 SQVTM, CDR2 ANQGSEA. This CDR3 is CSVEDARANYGYTF. CDR3 bases: TGCAGCGTTGAAGATGCCAGGGCCAACTATGGCTACACCTTC.

The chain uses TRBV15 and TRBJ2-5; a possible D gene is TRBD1 (5 bases). Germline CDR1 LNHNV, CDR2 YYDKDF (reference sequence). V lost 9 bases, J lost 2 bases, and 13 bases lay in between. This CDR3 contains 13 residues. CDR3 loop: CATGKGIQETQYF. CDR3 bases: TGTGCCACTGGCAAGGGGATACAAGAGACCCAGTACTTC.

The chain couples TRBV6-5 to TRBJ2-7; D ambiguous. The CDR3 covers 14 residues. The V end lost 6 bases, the J end lost 4 bases, and 16 bases lay between the germline ends. The germline V gene has CDR1 MNHEY and CDR2 SVGAGI. The CDR3 nucleotides are TGTGCCAGCAGCGGCGATAGCAGCCTATACGAGCAGTACTTC. Translation: CASSGDSSLYEQYF.

This chain uses TRBV10-3 with TRBJ2-5, with 7 nucleotides matching TRBD1. Looked up from germline, CDR1 is ENHRY and CDR2 is SYGVKD. V gave up 10 bases and J gave up 3 bases; unmatched junction bases: 5. This CDR3 has 12 amino acids. CDR3: CATTGVEETQYF. CDR3 sequence (DNA): TGTGCCACCACAGGGGTGGAAGAGACCCAGTACTTC.

CDR3 region: CASSERGSTDTQYF. The CDR3 DNA follows: TGTGCCAGCAGTGAAAGGGGGTCCACAGATACGCAGTATTTT. This chain uses TRBV6-1 with TRBJ2-3; tentatively, D is TRBD1 (6 bases). Trimming took 2 bases from V and 2 from J, leaving 8 bases between them. The CDR3 runs to 14 residues. Germline CDR1 MNHNS, CDR2 SASEGT.

The chain carries TRBV4-3 and TRBJ1-2; 7 bases agree with TRBD1. This CDR3 region has 15 residues. Germline V CDR1 and CDR2: LGHNA, YSLEER. Unmatched junction bases numbered 4, after V lost 0 bases and J lost 3 bases. CDR3 protein: CASSQDRTGHYGYTF. The CDR3 DNA sequence: TGCGCCAGCAGCCAAGATCGGACAGGTCACTATGGCTACACCTTC.

The V call is TRBV5-1, the J call TRBJ1-2; possible D gene TRBD1, 6 bases. The germline V and J ends were trimmed by 6 bases and 4 bases, with 16 bases remaining between them. The length of the CDR3 is 14 residues. The germline V gene has CDR1 SGHRS and CDR2 YFSETQ. The CDR3 nucleotides read TGCGCCAGCACCCAGAACCCACAGGGCTATGGCTACACCTTC. It translates to CASTQNPQGYGYTF.

The rearrangement uses TRBV7-9 and TRBJ2-5; TRBD1 is a possible D gene (5 bases). This CDR3 region has 14 residues. V was clipped by 5 bases and J by 0 bases, with 10 bases between them. Germline loops: CDR1 SEHNR, CDR2 FQNEAQ (reference sequence). CDR3 bases: TGTGCCAGCAGCATGAAGGGGTACCAAGAGACCCAGTACTTC. It yields the protein CASSMKGYQETQYF.

The chain combines TRBV29-1 with TRBJ2-7; 10 nucleotides line up with TRBD2. V dropped 3 bases and J dropped 3; count of bases not matched to a gene: 11. The germline V gene encodes CDR1 SQVTM and CDR2 ANQGSEA. This CDR3 has 16 amino acids. The CDR3 DNA sequence: TGCAGCGTTGAGGGTCTCCGGACTAGCGGAGACTACGAGCAGTACTTC. It translates to CSVEGLRTSGDYEQYF.

The CDR3 sequence is CASRVLAGGKETQYF. The CDR3 nucleotides are TGTGCCAGCAGAGTTCTAGCGGGGGGCAAAGAGACCCAGTACTTC. V usage is TRBV2 and J usage is TRBJ2-5; 11 bases map to TRBD2. Germline CDR1 reads SNHLY; CDR2 reads FYNNEI. The CDR3 is 15 amino acids. V shed 6 bases, J shed 3 bases, and the junction held 6 bases outside the gene matches.

This chain links TRBV19 with TRBJ2-7; 8 bases are a match to TRBD2. Germline lookup yields CDR1 LNHDA and CDR2 SQIVND (reference sequence). The CDR3 totals 14 residues. The ends lost 3 bases at V and 3 bases at J; junction bases unmatched: 4. This chain's CDR3 is CASSMAGGGYEQYF. The CDR3 nucleotides read TGTGCCAGTAGTATGGCGGGAGGAGGCTACGAGCAGTACTTC.

The CDR3 loop reads CASSSLADSGNTIYF. The CDR3 bases are TGTGCCAGCAGTTCTTTGGCAGACTCTGGAAACACCATATATTTT. The chain couples TRBV2 to TRBJ1-3; no definite D call. The CDR3 length is 15 residues. Germline-derived CDR1 and CDR2 are SNHLY and FYNNEI. V gave up 5 bases and J gave up 0 bases, with 11 bases separating them. Based on the CDR3 plus reference TRBV2 and TRBJ1-3, the full variable domain is EPEVTQTPSHQVTQMGQEVILRCVPISNHLYFYWYRQILGQKVEFLVSFYNNEISEKSEIFDDQFSVERPDGSNFTLKIRSTKLEDSAMYFCASSSLADSGNTIYFGEGSWLTVV.

The chain recombines TRBV4-3 with TRBJ2-5, with 15 bases that match TRBD2. The CDR3 runs to 19 residues. In germline, CDR1 is LGHNA, CDR2 YSLEER. The ends lost 2 bases at V and 1 base at J; junction bases unmatched: 8. The CDR3 sequence: CASSQPGLAGGPTQETQYF. CDR3 in DNA: TGCGCCAGCAGCCAACCGGGACTAGCGGGAGGCCCCACCCAAGAGACCCAGTACTTC.

This sequence joins TRBV5-1 and TRBJ2-5, with D hard to call. Germline V gene sequence: CDR1 SGHRS, CDR2 YFSETQ. The CDR3 is 11 residues long. Trimming cost V 5 bases and J 5 bases, with 7 bases left between them. The CDR3 loop reads CASSDSETQYF. The CDR3 bases are TGCGCCAGCAGTGACTCGGAGACCCAGTACTTC.

The chain has TRBV7-8 and TRBJ2-2; D is possibly TRBD2 (6 bases). V lost 5 bases to trimming and J lost 9 bases, with 13 bases between them. The CDR3 sequence is 13 residues long. Germline V gene lookup returns CDR1 SGHVS and CDR2 FQNEAQ. The CDR3 reads CASSPDGGRELFF. The CDR3 DNA reads TGTGCCAGCAGCCCAGACGGGGGAAGGGAGCTGTTTTTT.

The CDR3 protein is CASSGRTGTNTEAFF. CDR3 in DNA: TGTGCCAGCAGCGGTCGGACAGGCACGAACACTGAAGCTTTCTTT. The chain links TRBV7-2 to TRBJ1-1; TRBD1 matches 7 bases. Trimming took 5 bases from V and 1 from J; bases not matched to a gene: 7. There are 15 residues in the CDR3. CDR1 is SGHTA and CDR2 is FQGNSA in the germline V gene.

On this clone: At one end the junction does not follow the germline gene, possibly because of a read error. The chain links TRBV5-6 to TRBJ2-3, with D tentatively TRBD1 (6 bases). The CDR3 runs 14 residues. In germline, CDR1 is SGHDT, CDR2 YYEEEE. CDR3 bases: TGTGCCAGCAGCACAGGGTGGGGCACGGATACGCAGTATTTT. Protein sequence: CASSTGWGTDTQYF.